This T cell receptor (beta chain) appears in the sequencing data of a study of Tregs in tolerant kidney transplant recipients. To note about this clone: No antigen is known for it.

Clones were read by immunoSEQ multiplex PCR, and TCRdb kept only the in-frame ones, dropping some. This sample has roughly 64,000 clones, with around 87% found just once. The nonmyeloablative bone marrow transplants came from related graft donors, with transient mixed chimerism. Study-wide points: Biological reproducibility was not directly addressed in this study. Tolerant patients' donor-specific Tregs expanded beyond overall Tregs, suggesting antigen-driven growth.

This TCR was recovered from a human patient who received a combined kidney and bone marrow transplant. Some T cells may be transferred from the graft donor. The starting material was CD4+ T cells from blood (PBMCs), obtained 6 months after the transplant.

The CDR3 DNA follows: TGTGCCTGGACTACAGGGTTTGGAAACACCATATATTTT. It yields the protein CAWTTGFGNTIYF. The chain couples TRBV30 to TRBJ1-3; possible D gene TRBD1, 6 bases. Germline CDR1 and CDR2: GTSNPN and SVGIG (reference sequence). The CDR3 is 13 amino acids. V lost 4 bases and J 3 bases, leaving 10 bases between the germline ends. Full variable domain (rest looked up from reference TRBV30 and TRBJ1-3): SQTIHQWPATLVQPVGSPLSLECTVEGTSNPNLYWYRQAAGRGLQLLFYSVGIGQISSEVPQNLSASRPQDRQFILSSKKLLLSDSGFYLCAWTTGFGNTIYFGEGSWLTVV.